Below are 8 T cell receptor beta chains sequenced from a single sample in a study of regulatory T cells in long-lasting Graves disease listed by TCRdb under 2021. To prepare the library, multiplex PCR was applied. The data were produced on an Illumina HiSeq 4000. TCR beta libraries were built with iRepertoire HTBI primers and Arm-PCR amplification of CDR3 regions. TCRdb applied fastp at Q25 and MiXCR to the public reads, then kept only in-frame beta chains. Rows are combined by CDR3 protein, so each entry shows the most common genes and DNA. This sample is represented by around 450,000 distinct CDR3 sequences; roughly 16% of them were singletons. The ten largest clonotypes hold less than 15% of the sample. This specimen's time point label, per the study, means: newly diagnosed GD, antithyroid drugs for less than 3 months. For both TCR sequencing and RNA sequencing, RNA was extracted from PBMCs using TRIzol.

Separately, the same data were catalogued under a study of T cells in Graves' hyperthyroidism and ophthalmopathy.

This material consisted of peripheral blood mononuclear cells (PBMCs), taken at new diagnosis, from a patient treated with antithyroid drugs. The source is a middle-aged man with Graves disease. Donor details come from another sample of the same person, matched by shared clones.

This chain joins TRBV6-1 and TRBJ2-3; TRBD1 agrees at 8 bases. This CDR3 contains 14 residues. The germline V gene has CDR1 MNHNS and CDR2 SASEGT. J lost 2 bases, V lost 5 bases, and 3 bases had no gene match. DNA of the CDR3: TGTGCCAGCAGTAAGGACAGGGACACAGATACGCAGTATTTT. Encoded protein: CASSKDRDTDTQYF.

This clonotype was recorded many times. V and J are TRBV12-3 or TRBV12-4 and TRBJ2-7, with D possibly being TRBD1 (6 bases). This CDR3 comprises 12 residues. The V and J ends lost 6 bases and 2 bases respectively, with 8 bases between them. CDR3 nucleotides: TGTGCCAGCAGGGACAGAACCTACGAGCAGTACTTC. Translating gives CASRDRTYEQYF.

With regard to this clonotype: The junction and the germline gene differ at one end; a read error may be behind it. V usage is TRBV29-1 and J usage is TRBJ2-7; 10 positions agree with TRBD2. Germline lookup yields CDR1 SQVTM and CDR2 ANQGSEA. The CDR3 sequence is 15 residues long. For the CDR3, the DNA is TGCAGTGTTGGGAGGGCTAGCGGGAGTCTCTACGAGCAGTACTTC. It yields the protein CSVGRASGSLYEQYF.

This clonotype was seen repeatedly, ten times or more. This chain uses TRBV7-9 with TRBJ2-7; the match to TRBD1 covers 8 bases. The CDR3 has 16 residues. The junction had 7 bases not matched to a gene; V was cut back by 3 bases and J by 0 bases. CDR1 SEHNR and CDR2 FQNEAQ come from the germline V gene (reference sequence). The DNA for the CDR3 is TGTGCCAGCAGCTTCCCGACCGGGACAGGCTCCTACGAGCAGTACTTC. This gives the protein CASSFPTGTGSYEQYF.

This clonotype was recorded many times. J is TRBJ2-2 and V is TRBV18; D remains unclear. V lost 8 bases, J lost 6 bases, and 7 bases lay in between. The CDR3 consists of 11 residues. CDR1 KGHSH and CDR2 LQKENI come from the germline V gene. CDR3 region: CASKGAGELFF. The CDR3 bases are TGTGCCAGCAAGGGCGCCGGGGAGCTGTTTTTT.

The CDR3 nucleotides read TGTGCCAGCAGTTTAGCCGGCGGGGTTAATCAGCCCCAGCATTTT. Amino acids: CASSLAGGVNQPQHF. This chain connects TRBV12-3 or TRBV12-4 to TRBJ1-5; D not certain. The CDR3 runs 15 residues. V lost 0 bases and J lost 4, with 10 bases in between.

This clonotype appeared many times. The chain employs TRBV20-1 and TRBJ2-1; D is unclear. In germline, CDR1 is DFQATT, CDR2 SNEGSKA (reference sequence). The CDR3 length is 14 residues. Between the trimmed V and J ends, which lost 0 bases and 5 bases, there was a span of 11 bases. CDR3 bases: TGCAGTGCTAGAGATCTTCATGGAGACAATGAGCAGTTCTTC. Amino acids: CSARDLHGDNEQFF.

In its sample, this clonotype was seen many times. The V gene is TRBV12-3 or TRBV12-4, the J gene TRBJ2-1, with TRBD2 identical over 7 bases. The CDR3 is 17 residues long. Trimming took 5 bases from V and 10 from J; bases not matched to a gene: 20. CDR3 bases: TGTGCCAGCAGTCTAACCGACCCCTCTTGGGAGGGTGGCGAGCAGTTCTTC. It yields the protein CASSLTDPSWEGGEQFF.